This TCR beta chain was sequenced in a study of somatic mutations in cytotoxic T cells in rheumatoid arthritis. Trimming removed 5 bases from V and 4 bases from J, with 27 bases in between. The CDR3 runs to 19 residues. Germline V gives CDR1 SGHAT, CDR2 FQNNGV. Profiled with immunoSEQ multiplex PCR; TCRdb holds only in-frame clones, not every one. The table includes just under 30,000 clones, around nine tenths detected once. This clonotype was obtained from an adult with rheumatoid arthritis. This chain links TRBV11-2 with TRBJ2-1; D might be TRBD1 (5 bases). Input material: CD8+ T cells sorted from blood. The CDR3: CASSTDPNLDSLRYNEQFF. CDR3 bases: TGTGCCAGCAGCACCGACCCAAACCTAGACAGTTTGAGGTACAATGAGCAGTTCTTC.